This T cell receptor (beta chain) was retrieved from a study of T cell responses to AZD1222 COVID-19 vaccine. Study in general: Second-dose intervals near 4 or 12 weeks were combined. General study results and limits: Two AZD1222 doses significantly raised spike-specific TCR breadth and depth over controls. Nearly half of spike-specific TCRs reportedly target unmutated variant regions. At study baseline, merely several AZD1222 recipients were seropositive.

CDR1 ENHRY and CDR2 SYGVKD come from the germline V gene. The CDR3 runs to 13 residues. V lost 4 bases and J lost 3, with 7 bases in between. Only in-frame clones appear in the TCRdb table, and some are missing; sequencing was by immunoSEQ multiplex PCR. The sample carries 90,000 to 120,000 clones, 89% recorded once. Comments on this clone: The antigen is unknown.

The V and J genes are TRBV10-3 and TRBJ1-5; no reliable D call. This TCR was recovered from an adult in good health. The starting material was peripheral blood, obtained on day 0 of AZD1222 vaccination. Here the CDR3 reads CAISGDHNQPQHF. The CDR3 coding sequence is TGTGCCATCAGTGGGGATCACAATCAGCCCCAGCATTTT.